These 32 T cell receptor beta chains share one sample of origin, sequenced in a study of T cell responses to AZD1222 COVID-19 vaccine (dated by TCRdb to the early 2020s). To prepare the library, the immunoSEQ multiplex PCR assay was applied. TCRdb re-hosts the immuneACCESS table, in-frame sequences only. Its copies lack some clones; in the studies checked, an unresolved V gene accounts for under half of them, and the cause for the rest is not known. For this sample there are more than 120,000 clones; under 95% appear just once. Roughly 5% of the sample goes to the ten largest clones. The sample's time point label is to be understood as: baseline before first vaccination. Sample: peripheral blood, taken on day 0 of AZD1222 vaccination. Receptors were obtained from an adult in good health.

This clone was picked up one time. This rearrangement joins TRBV23-1 to TRBJ2-4, with TRBD1 matching 7 bases. TRBV23-1 is filed as an ORF, its function uncertain. The CDR3 is made up of 16 amino acids. V trimming: 0 bases; J trimming: 2 bases; junction bases outside the gene matches: 4. The CDR3 is CASSQSNRGPKNIQYF. CDR3 bases: TGCGCCAGCAGTCAATCTAACAGGGGACCCAAAAACATTCAGTACTTC.

This chain joins TRBV25-1 and TRBJ1-2; tentatively, D is TRBD1 (5 bases). This CDR3 comprises 14 residues. The V gene's germline CDR1 is MGHDK and CDR2 SYGVNS. V was cut by 5 bases and J by 7 bases, with 17 bases left in between. CDR3 sequence reads: CASSTRLGRAGYTF. CDR3 DNA sequence: TGTGCCAGCAGTACCCGCTTGGGCAGGGCTGGCTACACCTTC.

The V gene is TRBV5-5, the J gene TRBJ2-1; D gene ambiguous. The CDR3 contains 14 residues. Trimming removed 5 bases at V and 0 bases at J, with 9 bases between. Germline assignment: CDR1 SGHKS and CDR2 YYEKEE (reference sequence). This CDR3 is CASRTTASYNEQFF. CDR3 bases: TGTGCCAGCAGAACGACCGCCTCCTACAATGAGCAGTTCTTC.

J is TRBJ2-1 and V is TRBV6-6; 9 positions agree with TRBD1. This CDR3 comprises 16 residues. Germline assignment: CDR1 MNHNY and CDR2 SVGAGI (reference sequence). V shed 6 bases and J 6 bases; nucleotides not matched to a gene: 12. The CDR3 DNA follows: TGTGCCAGCAGCTCGCAGGCCGGGACAGGGCCCAATGAGCAGTTCTTC. Amino acids: CASSSQAGTGPNEQFF.

The rearrangement links TRBV5-1 to TRBJ2-3, with D perhaps TRBD2 (5 bases). The germline V gene encodes CDR1 SGHRS and CDR2 YFSETQ. The CDR3 consists of 15 residues. V was shortened by 0 bases and J by 2 bases, with 10 bases between the two germline ends. This chain's CDR3 is CASSLDGKITDTQYF. In DNA form, the CDR3 reads TGCGCCAGCAGCTTGGACGGGAAAATCACAGATACGCAGTATTTT.

This clone was detected only once. The rearrangement uses TRBV6-2 or TRBV6-3 and TRBJ2-5; 9 bases line up with TRBD2. With 2 bases clipped from V and 5 bases from J, the junction kept 3 bases outside the gene matches. Germline CDR1 is MNHEY and CDR2 is SVGEGT. The CDR3 has 14 amino acids. CDR3 in DNA: TGTGCCAGCAGTTACATAGCGGGGGAGGAGACCCAGTACTTC. It yields the protein CASSYIAGEETQYF.

The rearrangement joins TRBV25-1 to TRBJ2-3, with D tentatively TRBD2 (5 bases). Trimming left V 5 bases short and J 5 bases short, with 11 bases between. Germline lookup yields CDR1 MGHDK and CDR2 SYGVNS. CDR3 length equals 13 residues. CDR3 sequence (DNA): TGTGCCAGCAGTCCGGCCCGGGGAGATACGCAGTATTTT. The encoded protein is CASSPARGDTQYF.

The gene calls are TRBV3-1 (or the pseudogene TRBV3-2) and TRBJ2-2; TRBD1 matches at 8 bases. CDR3 size: 15 residues. CDR1 and CDR2 (germline): LGHDT, YNNKEL (reference sequence). V dropped 5 bases and J dropped 5; count of bases not matched to a gene: 7. The CDR3 loop is CASSVRQGWTGELFF. In nucleotides, the CDR3 is TGTGCCAGCAGCGTGAGACAGGGGTGGACCGGGGAGCTGTTTTTT.

The CDR3 sequence is CASSPPRGSDHEQYF. In DNA, the CDR3 is TGCGCCAGCAGCCCCCCCCGGGGTAGCGACCACGAGCAGTACTTC. The chain combines TRBV4-1 with TRBJ2-7; TRBD2 is a possible D gene (5 bases). The CDR3 runs 15 residues. V was trimmed by 4 bases and J by 5 bases, leaving 18 bases between them. Germline CDR1 and CDR2: MGHRA and YSYEKL.

This clone came up once. The J gene is TRBJ1-1, the V gene TRBV6-2 or TRBV6-3; D not certain. V lost 4 bases and J lost 3, with 12 bases in between. This CDR3 region has 14 residues. The germline gives CDR1 MNHEY, CDR2 SVGEGT. The CDR3 sequence: CASSLEKGYTEAFF. The CDR3 DNA follows: TGTGCCAGCAGTTTGGAAAAAGGATACACTGAAGCTTTCTTT.

This rearrangement joins TRBV6-2 or TRBV6-3 to TRBJ2-7; TRBD1 agrees at 7 bases. This CDR3 region has 17 residues. CDR1 and CDR2 (germline): MNHEY, SVGEGT. Trimming took 6 bases from V and 4 from J; bases not matched to a gene: 18. CDR3 residues: CASSHGAARDRPYEQYF. In DNA, the CDR3 is TGTGCCAGCAGCCATGGGGCGGCCAGGGACAGACCTTACGAGCAGTACTTC.

About this clone itself: Other DNA sequences in the same sample also yield this CDR3. The chain uses TRBV30 and TRBJ2-3; TRBD2 might be the D (6 bases). Trimming pared 0 bases from V and 3 bases from J, leaving 7 bases between. This CDR3 spans 13 amino acids. CDR1 GTSNPN and CDR2 SVGIG come from the germline V gene (reference sequence). The DNA of the CDR3 is TGTGCCTGGAGTGTCGGGGGAACAGATACGCAGTATTTT. Amino acid sequence: CAWSVGGTDTQYF.

The gene calls are TRBV7-2 and TRBJ1-2; possible D gene TRBD1, 5 bases. Germline V gene sequence: CDR1 SGHTA, CDR2 FQGNSA. The V gene lost 1 base and the J gene lost 4 bases, with 10 bases spanning the gap. The CDR3 extends over 14 amino acids. CDR3 sequence: CASSLGGEIYGYTF. For the CDR3, the DNA is TGTGCCAGCAGCTTAGGAGGGGAAATCTATGGCTACACCTTC.

The rearrangement joins TRBV2 to TRBJ1-4; D is unresolved. The CDR3 runs to 14 residues. The V gene's germline CDR1 is SNHLY and CDR2 FYNNEI. The ends were cut back, 6 bases at V and 8 bases at J, with 16 bases in the middle. The CDR3 sequence: CASRIDMVSEKLFF. In nucleotides, the CDR3 is TGTGCCAGCAGGATAGACATGGTGAGCGAAAAACTGTTTTTT.

The chain recombines TRBV5-6 with TRBJ1-3; D gene unclear. The CDR3 has 13 residues. Germline lookup yields CDR1 SGHDT and CDR2 YYEEEE. Deletions cut 4 bases from V and 4 bases from J, with 9 bases between. CDR3 coding DNA: TGTGCCAGCAGCAGGGAAGCGGGAAACACCATATATTTT. Translated: CASSREAGNTIYF.

This sequence joins TRBV14 and TRBJ2-7; maybe TRBD1 (6 bases). The CDR3 is 15 residues long. The germline V and J ends were trimmed by 2 bases and 7 bases, with 18 bases remaining between them. Germline V gene lookup returns CDR1 SGHDN and CDR2 FVKESK. The CDR3 loop reads CASSQTPGHKTEQYF. CDR3 nucleotide sequence: TGTGCCAGCAGCCAAACTCCGGGACATAAAACGGAGCAGTACTTC.

V usage is TRBV6-1 and J usage is TRBJ1-2, with unresolved D. V was clipped by 2 bases and J by 9 bases, with 10 bases between them. Germline CDR1 reads MNHNS; CDR2 reads SASEGT. CDR3 size: 12 residues. In nucleotides, the CDR3 is TGTGCCAGCAGTGAAAAGGGAAGGAGCTACACCTTC. It encodes CASSEKGRSYTF.

The chain combines TRBV19 with TRBJ2-2, with TRBD1 matching over 8 bases. The CDR3 loop spans 14 amino acids. In germline, CDR1 is LNHDA, CDR2 SQIVND (reference sequence). Unmatched junction bases numbered 1, after V lost 7 bases and J lost 0 bases. CDR3 amino acids: CASIQGANTGELFF. CDR3 DNA: TGTGCCAGTATACAGGGGGCGAACACCGGGGAGCTGTTTTTT. Complete variable domain (other parts from reference TRBV19 and TRBJ2-2): DGGITQSPKYLFRKEGQNVTLSCEQNLNHDAMYWYRQDPGQGLRLIYYSQIVNDFQKGDIAEGYSVSREKKESFPLTVTSAQKNPTAFYLCASIQGANTGELFFGEGSRLTVL.

This chain links TRBV10-2 with TRBJ2-7, with D possibly TRBD2 on 6 matching bases. Trimming stripped 8 bases from V and 7 bases from J, with 15 bases between. CDR1 WSHSY and CDR2 SAAADI come from the germline V gene. The CDR3 runs to 12 residues. CDR3 nucleotide sequence: TGCGCCAGCGCCCCCAAGGGGAGGGAGCAGTACTTC. Protein: CASAPKGREQYF.

The chain links TRBV6-6 to TRBJ2-7; no clear D gene. The CDR3 totals 14 residues. Germline values: CDR1 MNHNY, CDR2 SVGAGI (reference sequence). V gave up 5 bases and J gave up 2 bases, with 13 bases separating them. The CDR3 spells CASSLEYNAYEQYF. The CDR3, as DNA: TGTGCCAGCAGTCTCGAATACAATGCCTACGAGCAGTACTTC.

V gene TRBV19 combines with J gene TRBJ1-1; no clear D gene. In germline, CDR1 is LNHDA, CDR2 SQIVND (reference sequence). This CDR3 comprises 15 residues. Trimming removed 4 bases at V and 6 bases at J, with 18 bases between. The CDR3 coding sequence is TGTGCCAGTAGTACTCCCTGGGTCGGAGGCCCTGAAGCTTTCTTT. Encoded protein: CASSTPWVGGPEAFF.

The CDR3, as DNA: TGCAGTGCTAGTCGTCTCTCGGCGGGAGTGAGAGAGACCCAGTACTTC. Translating it yields CSASRLSAGVRETQYF. The genes are TRBV20-1 and TRBJ2-5; 7 bases line up with TRBD2. The germline V gene encodes CDR1 DFQATT and CDR2 SNEGSKA (reference sequence). V lost 3 bases to trimming and J lost 4 bases; unmatched junction nucleotides: 14. This CDR3 has 16 residues.

This sequence joins TRBV5-1 and TRBJ2-7, with 14 positions matching TRBD2. The trim removed 0 bases at V and 0 bases at J, leaving 5 bases unmatched. The CDR3 is made up of 18 amino acids. CDR1 and CDR2 (germline): SGHRS, YFSETQ. The DNA for the CDR3 is TGCGCCAGCAGCTTGGTCGGGACTAGCGGGAGAGCCTCCTACGAGCAGTACTTC. Amino acids: CASSLVGTSGRASYEQYF.

This chain links TRBV18 with TRBJ1-2; no firm D call. This CDR3 is built from 15 residues. Germline loops: CDR1 KGHSH, CDR2 LQKENI. V dropped 5 bases and J dropped 3 bases, with 16 bases sitting between them. CDR3 nucleotide sequence: TGTGCCAGCTCAAGTTCGGGGTCTAATCACTATGGCTACACCTTC. This translates into CASSSSGSNHYGYTF.

V is TRBV5-4 and J is TRBJ1-1; D gene ambiguous. Germline V gives CDR1 SGHNT, CDR2 YYREEE (reference sequence). The CDR3 totals 12 residues. The V end was cut by 4 bases, the J end by 10 bases, with 14 bases between. CDR3 in DNA: TGTGCCAGCAGCATCGACACCGGGCGAGCTTTCTTT. Protein product: CASSIDTGRAFF.

In the case of this clone: In the same sample, other DNA sequences code for this CDR3. This chain joins TRBV6-5 and TRBJ1-2; 9 bases are a match to TRBD1. From germline, CDR1 is MNHEY and CDR2 SVGAGI. J lost 2 bases, V lost 4 bases, and 5 bases had no gene match. The CDR3 is 15 amino acids. The CDR3: CASSSPGQGNYGYTF. CDR3 nucleotide sequence: TGTGCCAGCAGTTCACCGGGACAGGGCAACTATGGCTACACCTTC.

The gene calls are TRBV5-1 and TRBJ2-1; TRBD2 is a possible D gene (6 bases). This CDR3 comprises 13 residues. The germline V gene has CDR1 SGHRS and CDR2 YFSETQ. V shed 0 bases and J shed 6 bases, with 7 bases lying between them. CDR3 DNA sequence: TGCGCCAGCAGCTTGGGACTAGTCAATGAGCAGTTCTTC. Amino acid sequence: CASSLGLVNEQFF.

This clone has just a few counts. This chain joins TRBV11-2 and TRBJ2-4, with D unclear. V dropped 4 bases and J dropped 0 bases, with 7 bases sitting between them. Germline V gene lookup returns CDR1 SGHAT and CDR2 FQNNGV. The CDR3 has 14 residues. The CDR3 sequence is CASSSRLAKNIQYF. Here the CDR3 DNA reads TGTGCCAGCAGCTCCCGGCTAGCCAAAAACATTCAGTACTTC.

The V call is TRBV4-3, the J call TRBJ1-3, with a tentative D call TRBD1 (5 bases). Germline V CDR1 and CDR2: LGHNA, YSLEER. This CDR3 contains 16 residues. Between the trimmed V and J ends, which lost 1 base and 1 base, there was a span of 11 bases. In DNA, the CDR3 is TGCGCCAGCAGCCAAGTGCTGGGGGATTCTGGAAACACCATATATTTT. This gives the protein CASSQVLGDSGNTIYF.

The rearrangement joins TRBV4-3 to TRBJ2-3; weak D call: TRBD2 (5 bases). CDR3 length: 15 amino acids. The V gene's germline CDR1 is LGHNA and CDR2 YSLEER. Trimming removed 1 base from V and 4 bases from J, with 12 bases in between. The DNA of the CDR3 is TGCGCCAGCAGCCAAGGGACTGGCGGCGCAGATACGCAGTATTTT. Translating gives CASSQGTGGADTQYF.

The chain carries TRBV12-1 and TRBJ2-3. TRBV12-1 represents a pseudogene. The CDR3 runs to 17 residues. CDR3 region: CASSSKGNLSSTDTQYF. In DNA, the CDR3 is TGTGCCAGCAGCAGTAAGGGAAACCTTAGTAGCACAGATACGCAGTATTTT.

The J gene is TRBJ1-1, the V gene TRBV5-4; D is unresolved. Germline assignment: CDR1 SGHNT and CDR2 YYREEE (reference sequence). This CDR3 is built from 14 residues. Deletions cut 3 bases from V and 0 bases from J, with 9 bases between. The CDR3, as DNA: TGTGCCAGCAGCTCCGAATACATGAACACTGAAGCTTTCTTT. Its translation: CASSSEYMNTEAFF.